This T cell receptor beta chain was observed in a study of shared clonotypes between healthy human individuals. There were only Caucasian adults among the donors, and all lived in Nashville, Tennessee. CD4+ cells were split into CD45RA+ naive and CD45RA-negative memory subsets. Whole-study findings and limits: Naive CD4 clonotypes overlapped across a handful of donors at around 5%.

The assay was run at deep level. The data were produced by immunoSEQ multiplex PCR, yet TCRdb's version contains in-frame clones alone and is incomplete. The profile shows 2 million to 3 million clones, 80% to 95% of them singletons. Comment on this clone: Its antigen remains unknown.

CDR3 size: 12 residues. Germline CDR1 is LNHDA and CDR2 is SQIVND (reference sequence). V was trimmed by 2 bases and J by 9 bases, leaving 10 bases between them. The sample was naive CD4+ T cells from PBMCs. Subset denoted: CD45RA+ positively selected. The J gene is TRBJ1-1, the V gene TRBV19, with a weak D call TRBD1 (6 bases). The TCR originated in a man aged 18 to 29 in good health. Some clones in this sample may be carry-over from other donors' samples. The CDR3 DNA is TGTGCCAGTAGTATAAGGGACAAACAAGCTTTCTTT. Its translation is CASSIRDKQAFF.